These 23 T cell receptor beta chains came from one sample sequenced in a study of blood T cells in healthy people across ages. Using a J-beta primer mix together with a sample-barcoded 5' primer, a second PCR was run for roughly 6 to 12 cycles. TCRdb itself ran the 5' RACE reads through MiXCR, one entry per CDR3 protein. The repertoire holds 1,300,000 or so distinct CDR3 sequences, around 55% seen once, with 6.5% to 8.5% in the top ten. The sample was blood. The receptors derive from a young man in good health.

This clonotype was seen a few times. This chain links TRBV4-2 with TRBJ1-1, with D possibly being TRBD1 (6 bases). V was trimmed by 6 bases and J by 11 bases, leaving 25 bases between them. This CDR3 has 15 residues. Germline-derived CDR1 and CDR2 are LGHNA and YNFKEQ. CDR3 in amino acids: CASRRPGHASPSAFF. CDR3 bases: TGTGCCAGCAGGAGGCCGGGACACGCATCGCCATCGGCTTTCTTT.

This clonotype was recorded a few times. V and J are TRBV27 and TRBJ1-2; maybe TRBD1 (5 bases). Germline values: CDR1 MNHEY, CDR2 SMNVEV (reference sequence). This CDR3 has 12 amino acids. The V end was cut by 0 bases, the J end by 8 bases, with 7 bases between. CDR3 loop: CASSLSRGGYTF. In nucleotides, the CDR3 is TGTGCCAGCAGTTTATCCCGGGGGGGCTACACCTTC.

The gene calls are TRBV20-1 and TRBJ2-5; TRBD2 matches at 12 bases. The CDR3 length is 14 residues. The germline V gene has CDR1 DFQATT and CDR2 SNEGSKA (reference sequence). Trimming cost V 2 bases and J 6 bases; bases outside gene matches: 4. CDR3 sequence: CSARLAGGQKTQYF. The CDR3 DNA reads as TGCAGTGCTAGACTAGCGGGGGGGCAAAAGACCCAGTACTTC.

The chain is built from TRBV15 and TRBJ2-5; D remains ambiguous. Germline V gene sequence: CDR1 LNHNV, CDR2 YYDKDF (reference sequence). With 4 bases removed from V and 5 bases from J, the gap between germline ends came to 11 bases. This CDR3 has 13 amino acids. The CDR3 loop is CATSIELEETQYF. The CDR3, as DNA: TGTGCCACCAGCATTGAGCTCGAGGAGACCCAGTACTTC.

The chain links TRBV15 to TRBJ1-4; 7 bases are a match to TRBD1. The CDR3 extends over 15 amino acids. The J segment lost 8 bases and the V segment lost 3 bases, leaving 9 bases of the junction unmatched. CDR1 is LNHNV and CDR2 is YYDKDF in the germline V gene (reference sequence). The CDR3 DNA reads TGTGCCACCAGCAGGAGGGGGACAGCGCGGGAAAAACTGTTTTTT. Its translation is CATSRRGTAREKLFF.

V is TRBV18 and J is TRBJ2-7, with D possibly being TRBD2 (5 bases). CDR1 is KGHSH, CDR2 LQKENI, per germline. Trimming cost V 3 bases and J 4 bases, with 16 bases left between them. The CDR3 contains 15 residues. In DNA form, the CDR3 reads TGTGCCAGCTCACCCCGGACTGGGCCTCCATACGAGCAGTACTTC. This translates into CASSPRTGPPYEQYF.

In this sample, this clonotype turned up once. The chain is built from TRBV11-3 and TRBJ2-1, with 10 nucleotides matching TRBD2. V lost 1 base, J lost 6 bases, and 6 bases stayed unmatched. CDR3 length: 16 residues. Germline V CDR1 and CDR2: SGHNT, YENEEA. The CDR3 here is CASSLVSGRAPNEQFF. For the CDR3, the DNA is TGTGCCAGCAGCTTAGTCAGCGGGAGGGCCCCCAATGAGCAGTTCTTC.

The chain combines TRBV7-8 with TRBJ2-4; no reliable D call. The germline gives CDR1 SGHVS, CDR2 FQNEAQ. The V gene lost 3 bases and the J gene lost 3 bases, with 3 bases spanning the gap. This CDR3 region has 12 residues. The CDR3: CASSFSKNIQYF. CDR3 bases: TGTGCCAGCAGCTTCAGCAAAAACATTCAGTACTTC.

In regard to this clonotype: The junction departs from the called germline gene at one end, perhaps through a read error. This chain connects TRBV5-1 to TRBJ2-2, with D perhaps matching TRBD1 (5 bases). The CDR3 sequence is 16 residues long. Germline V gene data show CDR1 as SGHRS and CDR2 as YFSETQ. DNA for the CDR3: TGCACCAGCAGCTTGCGACCAGGGTCGGACACCGGGGAGCTGTTTTTT. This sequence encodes CTSSLRPGSDTGELFF.

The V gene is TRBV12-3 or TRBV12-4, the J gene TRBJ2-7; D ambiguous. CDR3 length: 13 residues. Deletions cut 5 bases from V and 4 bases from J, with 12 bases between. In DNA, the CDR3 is TGTGCCAGCAGTACGTCATCGGTTTACGAGCAGTACTTC. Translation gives CASSTSSVYEQYF.

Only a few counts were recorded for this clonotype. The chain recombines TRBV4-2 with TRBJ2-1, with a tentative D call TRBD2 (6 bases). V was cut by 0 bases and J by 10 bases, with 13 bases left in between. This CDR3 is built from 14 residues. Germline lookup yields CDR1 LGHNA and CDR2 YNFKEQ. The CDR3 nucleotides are TGTGCCAGCAGCCAAGAGGAGGCGGGATGGGAGCAGTTCTTC. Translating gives CASSQEEAGWEQFF.

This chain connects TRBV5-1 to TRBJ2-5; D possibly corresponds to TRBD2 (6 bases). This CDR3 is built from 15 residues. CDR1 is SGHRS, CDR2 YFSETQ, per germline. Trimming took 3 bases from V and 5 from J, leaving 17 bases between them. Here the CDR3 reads CASSSGTSQGETQYF. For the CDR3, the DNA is TGCGCCAGCAGCTCGGGGACTTCTCAAGGGGAGACCCAGTACTTC.

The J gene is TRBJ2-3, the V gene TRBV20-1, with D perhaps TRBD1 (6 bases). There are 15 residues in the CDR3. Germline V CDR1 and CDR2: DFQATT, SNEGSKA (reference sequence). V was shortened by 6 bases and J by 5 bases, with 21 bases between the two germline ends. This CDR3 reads CSARNRAVGEDTQYF. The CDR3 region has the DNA TGCAGTGCCAGAAACAGGGCGGTTGGGGAAGATACGCAGTATTTT.

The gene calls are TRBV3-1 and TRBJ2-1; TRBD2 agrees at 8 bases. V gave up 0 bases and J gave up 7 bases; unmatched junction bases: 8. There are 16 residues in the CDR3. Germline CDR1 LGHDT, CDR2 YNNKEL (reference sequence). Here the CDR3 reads CASSQELTSGHNEQFF. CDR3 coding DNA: TGTGCCAGCAGCCAAGAGTTAACTAGCGGACATAATGAGCAGTTCTTC.

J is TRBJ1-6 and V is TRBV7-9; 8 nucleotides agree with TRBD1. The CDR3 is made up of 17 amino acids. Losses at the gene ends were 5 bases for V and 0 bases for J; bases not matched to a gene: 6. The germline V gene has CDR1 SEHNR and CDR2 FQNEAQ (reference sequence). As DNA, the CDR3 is TGTGCCAGCAGCCCAAGGACAGGGAGCTCCTATAATTCACCCCTCCACTTT. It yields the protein CASSPRTGSSYNSPLHF.

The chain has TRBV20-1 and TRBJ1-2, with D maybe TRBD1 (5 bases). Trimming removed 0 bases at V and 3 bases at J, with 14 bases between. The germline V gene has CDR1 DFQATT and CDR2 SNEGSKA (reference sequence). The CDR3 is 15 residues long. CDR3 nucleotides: TGCAGTGCTAGAGATAGGCAGGGTACCCACTATGGCTACACCTTC. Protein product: CSARDRQGTHYGYTF.

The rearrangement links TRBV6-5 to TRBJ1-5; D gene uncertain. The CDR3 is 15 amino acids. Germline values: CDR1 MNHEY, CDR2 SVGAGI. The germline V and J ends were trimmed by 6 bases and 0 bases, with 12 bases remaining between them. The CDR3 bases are TGTGCCAGCAGAGTCACACGGAATAGCAATCAGCCCCAGCATTTT. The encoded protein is CASRVTRNSNQPQHF.

CDR3 amino acids: CASSAETGNSYNEQFF. The CDR3 region has the DNA TGTGCCAGCAGCGCAGAAACAGGAAACTCCTACAATGAGCAGTTCTTC. The rearrangement uses TRBV3-1 and TRBJ2-1; a possible D gene is TRBD1 (5 bases). Germline V gene sequence: CDR1 LGHDT, CDR2 YNNKEL (reference sequence). The V gene lost 5 bases and the J gene lost 0 bases, with 14 bases spanning the gap. The CDR3 contains 16 residues.

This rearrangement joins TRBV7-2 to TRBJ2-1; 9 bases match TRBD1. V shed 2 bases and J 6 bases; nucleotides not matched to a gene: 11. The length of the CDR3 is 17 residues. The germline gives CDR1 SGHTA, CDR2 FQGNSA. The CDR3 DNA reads TGTGCCAGCAGCTTAAACCCGACAGGGGGTTTTAGCAATGAGCAGTTCTTC. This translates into CASSLNPTGGFSNEQFF.

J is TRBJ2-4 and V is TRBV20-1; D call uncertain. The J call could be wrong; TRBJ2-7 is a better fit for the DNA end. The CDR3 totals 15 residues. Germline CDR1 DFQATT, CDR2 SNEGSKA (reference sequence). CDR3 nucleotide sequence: TGCAGTGCTAGAGATCTGCAGCTAAGCTCCTACGAGCAGTACTTC. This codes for CSARDLQLSSYEQYF.

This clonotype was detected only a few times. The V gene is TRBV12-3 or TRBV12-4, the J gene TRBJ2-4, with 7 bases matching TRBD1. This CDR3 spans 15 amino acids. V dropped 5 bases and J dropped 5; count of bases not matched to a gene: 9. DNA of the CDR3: TGTGCCAGCAGTCTAGAACAGGGGCGCGAAAACATTCAGTACTTC. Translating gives CASSLEQGRENIQYF.

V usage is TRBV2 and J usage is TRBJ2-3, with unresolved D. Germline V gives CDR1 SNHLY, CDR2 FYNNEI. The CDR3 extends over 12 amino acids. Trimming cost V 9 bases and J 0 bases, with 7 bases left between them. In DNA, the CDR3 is TGTGCCAGTCATACCAGCACAGATACGCAGTATTTT. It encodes CASHTSTDTQYF.

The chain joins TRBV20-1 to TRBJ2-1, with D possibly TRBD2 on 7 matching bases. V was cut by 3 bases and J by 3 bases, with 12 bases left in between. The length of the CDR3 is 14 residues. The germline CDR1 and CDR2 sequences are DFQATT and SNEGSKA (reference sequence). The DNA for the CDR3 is TGCAGTGCTAGGAGAGGGGGGGACTACAATGAGCAGTTCTTC. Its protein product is CSARRGGDYNEQFF.